Included here is one TCR beta chain sequence, with context. These data are taken from a study of blood T cell repertoires in COVID-19. Study summary: The United States, Italy and Spain supplied acute and convalescent COVID-19 samples.

CDR3 length equals 15 residues. The V end was cut by 2 bases, the J end by 2 bases, with 11 bases between. Germline CDR1 reads SGHVS; CDR2 reads FQNEAQ. The repertoire was sequenced with immunoSEQ multiplex PCR; TCRdb's copy has only in-frame clones and lacks some. The table has some 80,000 clones, about 78% seen once; the top ten hold approximately 16%. This chain uses TRBV7-8 with TRBJ2-3; no clear D gene. The source of this sequence is a human donor in a cohort sampled during active COVID-19. The specimen was peripheral blood. CDR3 DNA: TGTGCCAGCAGCTTATGGGCACGGTACACAGATACGCAGTATTTT. This encodes CASSLWARYTDTQYF.